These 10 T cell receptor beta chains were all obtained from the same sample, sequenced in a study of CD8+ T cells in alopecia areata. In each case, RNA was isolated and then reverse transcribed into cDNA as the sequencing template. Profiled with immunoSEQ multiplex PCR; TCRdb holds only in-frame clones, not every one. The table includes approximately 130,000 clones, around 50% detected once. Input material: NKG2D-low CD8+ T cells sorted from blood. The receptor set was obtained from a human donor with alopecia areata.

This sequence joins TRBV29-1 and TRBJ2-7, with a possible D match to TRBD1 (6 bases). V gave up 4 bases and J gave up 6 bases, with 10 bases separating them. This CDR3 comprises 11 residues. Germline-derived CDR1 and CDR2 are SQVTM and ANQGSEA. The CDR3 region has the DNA TGCAGCGTTGTGACAGGCATCGAGCAGTACTTC. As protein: CSVVTGIEQYF.

DNA of the CDR3: TGCAGCGTTGAGGTGTTAGGGGACAGAGACTACGAGCAGTACTTC. Translation: CSVEVLGDRDYEQYF. The chain recombines TRBV29-1 with TRBJ2-7, with 7 bases lining up with TRBD1. Trimming removed 3 bases from V and 3 bases from J; junction bases left unmatched: 11. CDR1 is SQVTM and CDR2 is ANQGSEA in the germline V gene. This CDR3 spans 15 amino acids.

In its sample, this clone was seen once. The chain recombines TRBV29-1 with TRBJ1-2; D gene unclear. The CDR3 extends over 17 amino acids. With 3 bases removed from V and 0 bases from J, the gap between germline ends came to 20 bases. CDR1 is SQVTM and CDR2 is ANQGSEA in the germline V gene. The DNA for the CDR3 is TGCAGCGTTGATGTGCACATACCCCCTTCGGCTAACTATGGCTACACCTTC. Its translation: CSVDVHIPPSANYGYTF.

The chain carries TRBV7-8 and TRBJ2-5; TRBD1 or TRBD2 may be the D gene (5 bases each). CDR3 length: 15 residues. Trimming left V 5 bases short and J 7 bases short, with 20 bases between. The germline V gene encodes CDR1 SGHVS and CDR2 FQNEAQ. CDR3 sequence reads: CASSRPGPIIGTQYF. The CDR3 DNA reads TGTGCCAGCAGCAGACCGGGACCCATTATCGGGACCCAGTACTTC.

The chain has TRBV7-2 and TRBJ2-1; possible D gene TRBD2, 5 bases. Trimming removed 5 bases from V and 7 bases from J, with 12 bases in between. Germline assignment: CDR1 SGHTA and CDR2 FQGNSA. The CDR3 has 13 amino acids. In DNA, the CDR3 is TGTGCCAGCAGCCACGGACTTGGAAATGAGCAGTTCTTC. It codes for CASSHGLGNEQFF.

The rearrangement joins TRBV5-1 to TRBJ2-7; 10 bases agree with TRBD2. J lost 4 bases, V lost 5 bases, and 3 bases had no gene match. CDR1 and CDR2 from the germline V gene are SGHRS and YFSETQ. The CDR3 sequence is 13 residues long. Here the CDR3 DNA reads TGCGCCAGCAGTACTAGCGGGATTTACGAGCAGTACTTC. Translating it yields CASSTSGIYEQYF. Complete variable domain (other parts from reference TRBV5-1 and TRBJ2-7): KAGVTQTPRYLIKTRGQQVTLSCSPISGHRSVSWYQQTPGQGLQFLFEYFSETQRNKGNFPGRFSGRQFSNSRSEMNVSTLELGDSALYLCASSTSGIYEQYFGPGTRLTVT.

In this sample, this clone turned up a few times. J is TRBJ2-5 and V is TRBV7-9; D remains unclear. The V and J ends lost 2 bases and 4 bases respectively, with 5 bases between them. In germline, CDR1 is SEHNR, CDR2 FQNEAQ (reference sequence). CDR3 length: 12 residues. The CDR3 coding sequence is TGTGCCAGCAGCTTAACGGTAGAGACCCAGTACTTC. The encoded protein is CASSLTVETQYF.

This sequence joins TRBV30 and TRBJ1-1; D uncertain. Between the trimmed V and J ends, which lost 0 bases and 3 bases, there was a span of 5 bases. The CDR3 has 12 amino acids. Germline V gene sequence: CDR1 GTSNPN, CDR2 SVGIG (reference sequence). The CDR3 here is CAWSVLDTEAFF. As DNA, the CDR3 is TGTGCCTGGAGTGTACTTGACACTGAAGCTTTCTTT.

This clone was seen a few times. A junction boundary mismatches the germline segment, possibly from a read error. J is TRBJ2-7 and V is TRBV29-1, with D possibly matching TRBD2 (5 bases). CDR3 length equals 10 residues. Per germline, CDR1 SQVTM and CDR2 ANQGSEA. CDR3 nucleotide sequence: TGCAGCGTTGAAACCGGGTACGGGAACTTC. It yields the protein CSVETGYGNF.

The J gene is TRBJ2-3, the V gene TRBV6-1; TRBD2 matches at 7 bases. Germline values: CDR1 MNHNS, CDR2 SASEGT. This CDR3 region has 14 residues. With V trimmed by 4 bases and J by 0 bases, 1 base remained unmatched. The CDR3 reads CASSGGLSTDTQYF. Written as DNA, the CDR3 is TGTGCCAGCAGTGGGGGACTAAGCACAGATACGCAGTATTTT.